This T cell receptor beta chain stems from a study of metastatic and nonmetastatic thyroid tumors. Study information: Repertoires from blood and tumor or nodule tissue of malignant and benign thyroid patients were compared.

TCRdb re-called the PCR reads via MiXCR. The table has tens of thousands of clones, 10% to 15% seen once. The CDR3 is 12 residues long. Trimming shortened V by 8 bases and J by 1 base, and 9 bases separated the two germline ends. Per the germline V gene, CDR1 is SQVTM and CDR2 is ANQGSEA. Not a single patient had been given any form of treatment at any point before undergoing thyroid surgery. The source of this sequence is a female donor with papillary thyroid cancer or a benign thyroid nodule (not recorded which). Some clones in this sample may be carry-over from other donors' samples. The chain couples TRBV29-1 to TRBJ2-1, with D possibly matching TRBD2 (5 bases). Specimen: blood. CDR3 residues: CSSSFSYNEQFF. The DNA of the CDR3 is TGCAGCTCTAGCTTTTCCTACAATGAGCAGTTCTTC.